The present T cell receptor beta chain was sequenced within a study of blood T cell repertoires in COVID-19. Study as a whole: Researchers got acute and convalescent COVID-19 samples from the United States, Italy and Spain. Sample material is recorded as cDNA or gDNA derived from T cells, B-cell-depleted T cells, or PBMCs.

Clones were sequenced by immunoSEQ multiplex PCR, and TCRdb holds only the in-frame ones, with some missing. The table includes 120,000 to 150,000 clones, around three quarters detected once. Germline V gene sequence: CDR1 ENHRY, CDR2 SYGVKD. The CDR3 length is 13 residues. The V segment lost 10 bases and the J segment 4 bases; nucleotides outside the gene matches: 4. Sequenced: peripheral blood. This clonotype was sampled from a man in his fifties or sixties with active or convalescent COVID-19. The gene calls are TRBV10-3 and TRBJ2-7; 13 bases are a match to TRBD2. In DNA form, the CDR3 reads TGTGCCACTCGGACTAGCGGGAGTTACGAGCAGTACTTC. Its protein product is CATRTSGSYEQYF.